These T cell receptor beta chains were read from a single sample in a study of Graves' ophthalmopathy and Graves' hyperthyroidism. TCRdb re-derived calls from the multiplex PCR reads in MiXCR, one entry per CDR3 protein. The sample consists of under 800,000 distinct CDR3 sequences, roughly 20% of them appearing once. The sequenced material came from peripheral blood. These receptors all come from a woman aged 18-29 years with stable Graves' hyperthyroidism. Some clones in this sample may be carry-over from other donors' samples. Each CDR3 is given with its conserved first and last residue. The order of the fields is clone size, CDR3 length, V gene, J gene, D gene, CDR3 protein, CDR3 DNA. The D gene is left open where the match is weak. A row's size may be missing; if present it is once, few, many or a size class.

>many|15|TRBV12-3/TRBV12-4|TRBJ2-5|NA
CASRGQRGRVETQYF
TGTGCCAGCAGGGGTCAGAGGGGCAGGGTGGAGACCCAGTACTTC
>NA|16|TRBV4-2|TRBJ1-2|NA
CASSHSAGGRDYGYTF
TGTGCCAGCAGCCATTCGGCAGGAGGTAGAGACTATGGCTACACCTTC
>NA|13|TRBV5-1|TRBJ1-1|NA
CASSQTPSTEAFF
TGCGCCAGCAGCCAAACACCCAGCACTGAAGCTTTCTTT
>NA|13|TRBV19|TRBJ1-6|NA
CASSDMSPAPLHF
TGTGCCAGTAGCGATATGAGCCCGGCACCCCTCCACTTT
>NA|13|TRBV30|TRBJ2-5|NA
CAWSLLSRVAQYF
TGTGCCTGGAGTCTATTATCTCGCGTGGCCCAGTACTTC
>NA|16|TRBV2|TRBJ1-5|NA
CASSPEPSGHNQPQHF
TGTGCCAGCAGTCCCGAACCCTCGGGACACAATCAGCCCCAGCATTTT
>NA|12|TRBV6-1|TRBJ1-2|TRBD1
CASSKDRASYTF
TGTGCCAGCAGTAAGGACAGGGCAAGCTACACCTTC
>NA|13|TRBV2|TRBJ2-5|NA
CASILAGRETQYF
NA
>NA|14|TRBV20-1|TRBJ2-2|NA
CSAREGQGTGELFF
TGCAGTGCTAGAGAGGGACAAGGAACCGGGGAGCTGTTTTTT
>NA|15|TRBV27|TRBJ1-6|NA
CASKTGPSYNSPLHF
TGTGCCAGCAAGACAGGTCCCTCCTATAATTCACCCCTCCACTTT
>many|13|TRBV19|TRBJ2-5|NA
CASRQEEQETQYF
TGTGCCAGTAGGCAGGAGGAACAAGAGACCCAGTACTTC
>NA|16|TRBV11-2|TRBJ1-5|TRBD1
CASSPGTGGTGQPQHF
TGTGCCAGCAGCCCTGGGACAGGGGGCACCGGGCAGCCCCAGCATTTT
>many|13|TRBV29-1|TRBJ2-7|TRBD1
CSVEELTGLEQYF
TGCAGCGTTGAAGAGCTGACAGGGCTCGAGCAGTACTTC
>few|13|TRBV12-3/TRBV12-4|TRBJ1-6|NA
CASRQGGNSPLHF
TGTGCCAGCAGACAGGGTGGCAATTCACCCCTCCACTTT
>many|11|TRBV6-5|TRBJ2-4|NA
CASSYLDIKYF
TGTGCCAGCAGTTACCTGGACATTAAGTACTTC
>many|13|TRBV19|TRBJ1-2|NA
CASSIPRDEGYTF
TGTGCCAGTAGTATCCCCAGGGATGAAGGCTACACCTTC
>NA|15|TRBV20-1|TRBJ2-7|NA
CSARARDRSSYEQYF
TGCAGTGCTAGAGCGCGGGACCGGAGCTCCTACGAGCAGTACTTC
>NA|14|TRBV3-1|TRBJ1-2|NA
CASSLRPVNYGYTF
TGTGCCAGCAGTTTACGTCCCGTGAACTATGGCTACACCTTC
>many|16|TRBV6-5|TRBJ2-5|TRBD1
CASSSDGQGLQETQYF
TGTGCCAGCAGTTCCGACGGACAGGGCCTCCAAGAGACCCAGTACTTC
>NA|15|TRBV28|TRBJ2-7|TRBD2
CASSSPSGRADEQYF
TGTGCCAGCAGTTCGCCTAGCGGGAGGGCAGACGAGCAGTACTTC
>many|14|TRBV19|TRBJ1-1|TRBD1
CASTSTGRNTEAFF
TGTGCCAGTACCTCGACAGGGAGGAACACTGAAGCTTTCTTT
>many|14|TRBV20-1|TRBJ2-7|NA
CSATGLGKSYEQYF
TGCAGTGCGACCGGACTGGGGAAAAGCTACGAGCAGTACTTC
>many|14|TRBV20-1|TRBJ2-5|NA
CSANRRQGQETQYF
TGCAGTGCAAACCGGAGGCAGGGACAAGAGACCCAGTACTTC
>many|15|TRBV20-1|TRBJ1-3|NA
CSASYGPISGNTIYF
TGCAGTGCTAGCTATGGACCGATCTCTGGAAACACCATATATTTT
>many|14|TRBV4-2|TRBJ1-2|TRBD1
CASQTDRGHTGYTF
TGTGCCAGCCAAACGGACAGGGGACATACTGGCTACACCTTC
>many|15|TRBV20-1|TRBJ1-2|NA
CSARVRDPQDYGYTF
TGCAGTGCTAGAGTCCGGGACCCGCAGGACTATGGCTACACCTTC
>few|16|TRBV3-1|TRBJ2-7|NA
CASSQDPGIGAYEQYF
TGTGCCAGCAGCCAAGATCCCGGGATCGGCGCCTACGAGCAGTACTTC
>NA|14|TRBV2|TRBJ1-1|NA
CASTPNVAVEEAFF
TGTGCCAGCACCCCAAATGTGGCGGTGGAGGAAGCTTTCTTT
>many|14|TRBV27|TRBJ2-3|NA
CASSFSRGADTQYF
TGTGCCAGCAGTTTTAGCAGGGGTGCAGATACGCAGTATTTT
>NA|15|TRBV28|TRBJ1-5|NA
CASSLMGNSYQPQHF
TGTGCCAGCAGTTTGATGGGGAATAGCTATCAGCCGCAGCATTTT
>few|13|TRBV24-1|TRBJ2-5|NA
CATSDGTQETQYF
TGTGCCACCAGTGATGGGACCCAAGAGACCCAGTACTTC
>few|20|TRBV3-1|TRBJ1-5|TRBD1
CASKSSGGRTGGFCNQPQHF
TGTGCCAGCAAATCGTCGGGTGGGAGGACAGGGGGCTTCTGCAATCAGCCCCAGCATTTT
>NA|12|TRBV27|TRBJ2-7|NA
CASSLLGREQYF
TGTGCCAGCAGTTTACTCGGACGGGAGCAGTACTTC
>many|15|TRBV6-2/TRBV6-3|TRBJ1-2|NA
CASSYFREGAYGYTF
TGTGCCAGCAGTTACTTCAGGGAAGGGGCCTATGGCTACACCTTC
>NA|14|TRBV6-1|TRBJ2-7|TRBD1
CASTWGTGAYEQYF
TGTGCCAGCACCTGGGGGACAGGGGCGTACGAGCAGTACTTC
>many|14|TRBV7-2|TRBJ1-1|NA
CASSQPGFRVNTFF
TGTGCCAGCAGCCAGCCGGGTTTTAGGGTCAATACTTTCTTT
>many|13|TRBV12-3/TRBV12-4|TRBJ1-1|NA
CASSLSVNTEAFF
TGTGCCAGCAGTTTATCAGTGAACACTGAAGCTTTCTTT